Sequencing of this T cell receptor beta chain was carried out in a study of blood T cell repertoires in COVID-19 (dated by TCRdb to 2018 to 2021). Some background on the complete study: Samples from collaborators originated in the United States, Italy and Spain and spanned both the acute and convalescent phases of COVID-19. Sample metadata almost always included a de-identified subject ID, COVID-19 status, age in years and sex. Samples came from the ongoing ImmuneRACE study (first 160 participants) plus 1,254 subjects from 6 global collaborators. Where available, HLA class I and class II types were taken from metadata supplied by the sample provider and were not determined by assay-based typing. The repertoires were released in a freely available public database meant as a resource for research on the immune response to SARS-CoV-2. The material from the prospective study consisted of cDNA or gDNA derived from T cells, B-cell-depleted T cells, or PBMCs. Deeply sampled blood TCRbeta repertoires from subjects exposed to, actively infected with, or recovered from COVID-19 were included in the dataset.

As concerns this clone: No cognate antigen has been identified for it. The sample holds no much larger clone one base away, and base qualities are not on file.

Taken from the germline V gene, the CDR1 and CDR2 loops are KGHDR and SFDVKD. The CDR3, cysteine through phenylalanine, is 17 amino acids long. This entry keeps only the CDR3 DNA: 51 bases, framed from base 1. Trimming leaves V shorter by 0 bases and J shorter by 7 bases, with the junction holding 8 bases beyond the gene matches. Enrolling through a virtual design, the prospective study's participants ranged in age from about 18 to 100 years and lived across 24 United States geographic areas. In the prospective study, cohorts were assigned on the basis of participant-reported clinical history obtained from a screening survey and a study questionnaire. Recovered participants in ImmuneRACE Cohort 3 were defined as having two consecutive negative NP/OP PCR tests, clearance from a healthcare professional, or resolution of symptoms. Mobile phlebotomists in the prospective study collected whole blood, serum and a nasopharyngeal or oropharyngeal swab from every participant. Prospective study participants could optionally give additional blood draws and questionnaires over an approximately 2-month period. Blood samples from the prospective study were shipped frozen or at room temperature prior to DNA extraction.

The immunoSEQ Assay, a bias-controlled multiplex PCR, was used to amplify TCRbeta CDR3 regions from genomic DNA. On the study's bioinformatics: The number of nucleated cells in each sample was estimated by amplification of reference gene primers within the assay. To quantify the absolute abundance of each unique TCRbeta CDR3 rearrangement, sequence reads were collapsed and filtered. For each sample, productive Simpson clonality was calculated as the square root of Simpson's diversity index over productive rearrangements. TCRdb retrieved this table from immuneACCESS and kept in-frame rearrangements only. Not all clones are present; in checked studies, unresolved V genes account for under half, and no reason is known for the remainder. The D gene and trimming were derived from the DNA, and the V and J assignments and clone size from that table. In this sample the table shows roughly 280,000 clones, 80% to 90% of which occur a single time. The top ten constitute about 2.2% of the sample.

What the study reported, not specific to this receptor: The amount of clinical and demographic metadata varied by source and participant and was provided uncurated.

The sequenced sample consisted of PBMCs or T cells enriched from blood (not recorded which). The origin of this receptor is a woman aged 18-29 years who had recovered from COVID-19. This sequence uses TRBV24-1 and TRBJ2-2; the central 9 bases match TRBD1. The CDR3 corresponds to CATSDLHGTGRRGELFF. The bases read TGTGCCACCAGTGATTTGCATGGGACAGGGAGACGCGGGGAGCTGTTTTTT.